A selection of T cell receptor beta chains follows, all from one sample in a study of blood T cell repertoires in COVID-19. Only in-frame clones appear in the TCRdb table, and some are missing; sequencing was by immunoSEQ multiplex PCR. This repertoire shows hundreds of thousands of clones, approximately 86% found once; its top ten account for approximately 1%. The sequencing input was PBMCs or T cells enriched from blood (not recorded which). Receptors originate from a woman between 25 and 40 years old who had recovered from COVID-19. CDR3s include the opening cysteine and the closing phenylalanine or tryptophan. The D gene is left open where the match is weak. The size field is filled for only some rows; it gives once, few, many or a size class.

CDR3 protein: CASRGGQGTEQFF
CDR3 DNA: TGTGCCAGCAGAGGAGGACAGGGAACGGAGCAGTTCTTC
D gene: TRBD1
J gene: TRBJ2-1
clone size: -
V gene: TRBV7-9

CDR3 protein: CASSPLVAGEETQYF
CDR3 DNA: TGCGCCAGCAGCCCCCTTGTGGCGGGGGAAGAGACCCAGTACTTC
D gene: TRBD2
J gene: TRBJ2-5
clone size: -
V gene: TRBV4-1

CDR3 protein: CASSFVAGGTDTQYF
CDR3 DNA: TGTGCCAGCAGTTTTGTAGCGGGAGGCACAGATACGCAGTATTTT
D gene: TRBD2
J gene: TRBJ2-3
clone size: -
V gene: TRBV11-1

CDR3 protein: CASSFKRRITDTQYF
CDR3 DNA: TGTGCCAGCAGTTTCAAGCGGCGAATCACAGATACGCAGTATTTT
D gene: -
J gene: TRBJ2-3
clone size: -
V gene: TRBV27

CDR3 protein: CASSIAGAYYNEQFF
CDR3 DNA: TGTGCCAGCAGTATAGCGGGGGCCTACTACAATGAGCAGTTCTTC
D gene: TRBD2
J gene: TRBJ2-1
clone size: -
V gene: TRBV6-2/TRBV6-3

CDR3 protein: CAISPAMDAGTSRETQYF
CDR3 DNA: TGTGCCATCAGCCCCGCGATGGACGCGGGGACCTCCCGAGAGACCCAGTACTTC
D gene: -
J gene: TRBJ2-5
clone size: -
V gene: TRBV10-3

CDR3 protein: CASSRPGQPNEKLFF
CDR3 DNA: TGTGCCAGCAGTCGGCCGGGACAGCCTAATGAAAAACTGTTTTTT
D gene: TRBD1
J gene: TRBJ1-4
clone size: -
V gene: TRBV6-5

CDR3 protein: CASSFGTDYGYTF
CDR3 DNA: TGTGCCAGCAGCTTTGGGACAGACTATGGCTACACCTTC
D gene: TRBD1
J gene: TRBJ1-2
clone size: -
V gene: TRBV7-9

CDR3 protein: CASSNVGQGTYEQYF
CDR3 DNA: TGTGCCAGTAGCAATGTTGGTCAGGGAACCTACGAGCAGTACTTC
D gene: -
J gene: TRBJ2-7
clone size: -
V gene: TRBV19

CDR3 protein: CSAPRGPEQFF
CDR3 DNA: TGCAGTGCTCCACGGGGTCCTGAGCAGTTCTTC
D gene: -
J gene: TRBJ2-1
clone size: -
V gene: TRBV20-1

CDR3 protein: CASSPMDRYNEQFF
CDR3 DNA: TGTGCCAGCAGCCCGATGGACAGATACAATGAGCAGTTCTTC
D gene: -
J gene: TRBJ2-1
clone size: -
V gene: TRBV9

CDR3 protein: CASSRPGGNEQFF
CDR3 DNA: TGTGCCAGCAGTAGACCAGGGGGCAATGAGCAGTTCTTC
D gene: TRBD1
J gene: TRBJ2-1
clone size: -
V gene: TRBV25-1

CDR3 protein: CASSPTDRKVNEQYF
CDR3 DNA: TGTGCCAGCAGCCCAACGGACAGGAAGGTAAACGAGCAGTACTTC
D gene: TRBD1
J gene: TRBJ2-7
clone size: -
V gene: TRBV9

CDR3 protein: CASSLIWKSQGEETQYF
CDR3 DNA: TGTGCCAGCAGTTTAATTTGGAAGTCTCAAGGAGAAGAGACCCAGTACTTC
D gene: -
J gene: TRBJ2-5
clone size: -
V gene: TRBV28

CDR3 protein: CASSLWLAGGTGELFF
CDR3 DNA: TGTGCCAGCAGTTTATGGTTAGCGGGGGGTACCGGGGAGCTGTTTTTT
D gene: TRBD2
J gene: TRBJ2-2
clone size: -
V gene: TRBV27

CDR3 protein: CASSLFFGQAGEQFF
CDR3 DNA: TGTGCCAGCAGCTTGTTTTTTGGTCAGGCCGGAGAGCAGTTCTTC
D gene: -
J gene: TRBJ2-1
clone size: -
V gene: TRBV5-6

CDR3 protein: CAWSYTASTHQPQHF
CDR3 DNA: TGTGCCTGGAGTTATACAGCAAGCACCCATCAGCCCCAGCATTTT
D gene: -
J gene: TRBJ1-5
clone size: -
V gene: TRBV30

CDR3 protein: CASVVYSNQPQHF
CDR3 DNA: TGTGCCAGCGTCGTTTATAGCAATCAGCCCCAGCATTTT
D gene: -
J gene: TRBJ1-5
clone size: -
V gene: TRBV6-5

CDR3 protein: CASSQVKGQGDDQETQYF
CDR3 DNA: TGTGCCAGCAGCCAAGTCAAGGGACAGGGGGACGATCAAGAGACCCAGTACTTC
D gene: TRBD1
J gene: TRBJ2-5
clone size: -
V gene: TRBV14

CDR3 protein: CASSRDRYTEAFF
CDR3 DNA: TGTGCCAGCAGTCGAGACAGATACACTGAAGCTTTCTTT
D gene: -
J gene: TRBJ1-1
clone size: -
V gene: TRBV6-4

CDR3 protein: CASSLPSRNTGELFF
CDR3 DNA: TGTGCCAGCAGCCTCCCGAGCCGGAACACCGGGGAGCTGTTTTTT
D gene: -
J gene: TRBJ2-2
clone size: -
V gene: TRBV14

CDR3 protein: CASSLGWTGGEETQYF
CDR3 DNA: TGTGCTAGCAGCTTAGGATGGACAGGCGGGGAGGAGACCCAGTACTTC
D gene: -
J gene: TRBJ2-5
clone size: -
V gene: TRBV7-7

CDR3 protein: CATRSGQGVKQPQHF
CDR3 DNA: TGTGCCACTCGGTCGGGACAGGGGGTAAAGCAGCCCCAGCATTTT
D gene: TRBD1
J gene: TRBJ1-5
clone size: -
V gene: TRBV6-5

CDR3 protein: CASSFEGAGGRDTEAFF
CDR3 DNA: TGTGCCAGCAGTTTCGAGGGTGCCGGGGGGAGGGACACTGAAGCTTTCTTT
D gene: -
J gene: TRBJ1-1
clone size: -
V gene: TRBV28

CDR3 protein: CATSDPAGTDTQYF
CDR3 DNA: TGTGCCACCAGTGACCCGGCCGGGACAGATACGCAGTATTTT
D gene: -
J gene: TRBJ2-3
clone size: -
V gene: TRBV24-1

CDR3 protein: CATSRDAGIYEQYF
CDR3 DNA: TGTGCCACCAGCAGGGACGCAGGGATCTACGAGCAGTACTTC
D gene: -
J gene: TRBJ2-7
clone size: -
V gene: TRBV15

CDR3 protein: CASSAPSGGPRRLSGANVLTF
CDR3 DNA: TGTGCCAGCAGCGCCCCTAGCGGGGGCCCACGCCGTCTCTCTGGGGCCAACGTCCTGACTTTC
D gene: TRBD2
J gene: TRBJ2-6
clone size: -
V gene: TRBV9

CDR3 protein: CASSSTGLPGGYTF
CDR3 DNA: TGTGCCAGCAGTTCCACGGGACTTCCTGGGGGCTACACCTTC
D gene: -
J gene: TRBJ1-2
clone size: -
V gene: TRBV6-2/TRBV6-3

CDR3 protein: CASSLTTSFVGSYNEQFF
CDR3 DNA: TGTGCCAGCAGCCTAACGACTAGCTTTGTGGGTTCCTACAATGAGCAGTTCTTC
D gene: TRBD2
J gene: TRBJ2-1
clone size: -
V gene: TRBV7-2

CDR3 protein: CASSQPGGTEAFF
CDR3 DNA: TGTGCCAGCAGCCAACCCGGGGGAACTGAAGCTTTCTTT
D gene: -
J gene: TRBJ1-1
clone size: -
V gene: TRBV3-1/TRBV3-2

CDR3 protein: CASSDQGATEAFF
CDR3 DNA: TGTGCCAGCAGTGATCAGGGGGCGACTGAAGCTTTCTTT
D gene: TRBD1
J gene: TRBJ1-1
clone size: -
V gene: TRBV2

CDR3 protein: CASRGQRYTEAFF
CDR3 DNA: TGTGCCAGCAGAGGACAGCGGTACACTGAAGCTTTCTTT
D gene: -
J gene: TRBJ1-1
clone size: -
V gene: TRBV7-9

CDR3 protein: CASSLGREAGGRYNEQFF
CDR3 DNA: TGCGCCAGCAGCCTAGGACGAGAGGCGGGGGGACGATACAATGAGCAGTTCTTC
D gene: TRBD2
J gene: TRBJ2-1
clone size: -
V gene: TRBV4-1

CDR3 protein: CASRLNSPLHF
CDR3 DNA: TGTGCCAGCAGACTAAATTCACCCCTCCACTTT
D gene: -
J gene: TRBJ1-6
clone size: -
V gene: TRBV28

CDR3 protein: CASIGGLYTDTQYF
CDR3 DNA: TGTGCCAGCATCGGGGGACTCTACACAGATACGCAGTATTTT
D gene: -
J gene: TRBJ2-3
clone size: -
V gene: TRBV28

CDR3 protein: CASSFGLAGGDYEQYF
CDR3 DNA: TGTGCCAGCAGCTTCGGACTAGCGGGAGGGGACTACGAGCAGTACTTC
D gene: TRBD2
J gene: TRBJ2-7
clone size: -
V gene: TRBV7-9

CDR3 protein: CASSFFMGGFRDEQFF
CDR3 DNA: TGCGCCAGCAGCTTCTTTATGGGGGGATTTAGGGATGAGCAGTTCTTC
D gene: -
J gene: TRBJ2-1
clone size: -
V gene: TRBV5-1

CDR3 protein: CATSDQRENTGELFF
CDR3 DNA: TGTGCCACCAGTGATCAGCGGGAGAACACCGGGGAGCTGTTTTTT
D gene: TRBD2
J gene: TRBJ2-2
clone size: few
V gene: TRBV24-1

CDR3 protein: CAWSVNRPNEKLFF
CDR3 DNA: TGTGCCTGGAGTGTAAACAGGCCTAATGAAAAACTGTTTTTT
D gene: -
J gene: TRBJ1-4
clone size: few
V gene: TRBV30

CDR3 protein: CASSPRPLTDTQYF
CDR3 DNA: TGTGCCAGTAGCCCCAGGCCCCTGACAGATACGCAGTATTTT
D gene: -
J gene: TRBJ2-3
clone size: -
V gene: TRBV19

CDR3 protein: CASSLANFRRGDDEQFF
CDR3 DNA: TGTGCCAGCAGCTTAGCGAATTTTAGGCGGGGCGACGATGAGCAGTTCTTC
D gene: -
J gene: TRBJ2-1
clone size: -
V gene: TRBV7-6

CDR3 protein: CASSLTSGGSTDTQYF
CDR3 DNA: TGTGCCAGCAGCTTAACTAGCGGGGGTTCCACAGATACGCAGTATTTT
D gene: TRBD2
J gene: TRBJ2-3
clone size: once
V gene: TRBV13

CDR3 protein: CASSPRDRLTGELFF
CDR3 DNA: TGTGCCAGCAGCCCCCGGGACAGGCTCACCGGGGAGCTGTTTTTT
D gene: TRBD1
J gene: TRBJ2-2
clone size: -
V gene: TRBV6-2/TRBV6-3

CDR3 protein: CASSLWAKRTGELFF
CDR3 DNA: TGTGCCAGCAGCTTGTGGGCAAAGAGAACCGGGGAGCTGTTTTTT
D gene: -
J gene: TRBJ2-2
clone size: -
V gene: TRBV5-8

CDR3 protein: CASSQVRGEAFF
CDR3 DNA: TGTGCCAGCAGCCAAGTCAGGGGTGAGGCTTTCTTT
D gene: -
J gene: TRBJ1-1
clone size: -
V gene: TRBV3-1/TRBV3-2

CDR3 protein: CASSPGGLNEQFF
CDR3 DNA: TGTGCCAGCAGCCCAGGGGGCCTCAATGAGCAGTTCTTC
D gene: TRBD1
J gene: TRBJ2-1
clone size: -
V gene: TRBV9

CDR3 protein: CASSVGTDTGELFF
CDR3 DNA: TGTGCCAGCAGCGTAGGGACAGACACCGGGGAGCTGTTTTTT
D gene: -
J gene: TRBJ2-2
clone size: -
V gene: TRBV9

CDR3 protein: CASSPPGLAGFGQFF
CDR3 DNA: TGTGCCAGCAGCCCACCGGGACTAGCGGGGTTTGGGCAGTTCTTC
D gene: TRBD2
J gene: TRBJ2-1
clone size: -
V gene: TRBV7-2